This T cell receptor (beta chain) comes out of a study of CD8 T cells in ankylosing spondylitis. Construction of TCR beta libraries was performed using quantitative 5'-RACE with molecular barcodes. TCRdb ran MiXCR on the 5' RACE reads and lists one entry per CDR3 protein. The top ten clones hold approximately 3.5% of a sample with fewer than 550,000 distinct CDR3 sequences, roughly 5.3% of them seen once. Notes on this clonotype: The antigen remains undetermined.

V was trimmed by 0 bases and J by 7 bases, leaving 16 bases between them. The CDR3 spans 16 residues. Germline CDR1 LGHNA, CDR2 YSLEER. Findings and caveats of the study: Reports of some motif variants in reactive arthritis synovial fluid and blood predate this one. There was a TCR beta motif, made of several highly homologous variants, that appeared characteristic of ankylosing spondylitis blood. Peripheral blood samples showed relatively rare disease-linked clones, and these clones were CD8+. Reported data indicate significant enrichment of disease-linked clones within matched ankylosing spondylitis synovial fluid.

The sample consisted of blood, either unsorted or a sorted T cell fraction (not recorded which). This chain links TRBV4-3 with TRBJ2-1, with D possibly matching TRBD1 (5 bases). The sequence was obtained from a male donor with ankylosing spondylitis. The chain's CDR3 is CASSQDRFQGRNEQFF. The CDR3 DNA reads TGCGCCAGCAGCCAAGATCGATTCCAGGGCCGGAATGAGCAGTTCTTC.